The 30 T cell receptor beta chains presented below share a single source sample, sequenced in a study of T cells in women clearing cervical HPV infection (dated by TCRdb to between 2017 and 2018). Receptor amplification or capture employed the immunoSEQ multiplex PCR assay. This is the immuneACCESS table as TCRdb keeps it, with only in-frame sequences that have V and J called. A part of the clones is gone; compared with another copy, unresolved V genes explain less than half, and the rest is unexplained. This sample's listing comprises 25,000 to 30,000 clones. In total, the top ten clones hold 3.5% to 4% of the sample. Source material: blood buffy coat. These receptors were obtained from a woman aged 18-69 years with a cervical HPV16 infection that either progressed to CIN3+ or cleared (not recorded which).

About this clone itself: The junction departs from the called germline gene at one end, perhaps through a read error. The observed sequence ends 3 residues before the CDR3 terminus, with the missing tail filled in from the germline J gene. This sequence joins TRBV4-2 and TRBJ1-2, with TRBD1 matching 7 bases. The germline CDR1 and CDR2 sequences are LGHNA and YNFKEQ. The CDR3 has 14 residues. CDR3 amino acids: CASNPGTAHYGYTF. The sequenced part of the CDR3 DNA is TGCGCCAGCAACCCCGGGACAGCCCACTATGGC.

On this clone: The CDR3 end lies 3 residues beyond the end of the read and is filled in from the germline J gene. The chain recombines TRBV2 with TRBJ1-4; TRBD1 matches 12 bases. Trimming cost V 6 bases and J 8 bases; bases outside gene matches: 4. This CDR3 region has 14 residues. Looked up from germline, CDR1 is SNHLY and CDR2 is FYNNEI. The sequenced CDR3 bases are TGTGCCAGCAGGGGACAGGGGGCGTTGGAAAAA. This translates into CASRGQGALEK. The full CDR3 reads CASRGQGALEKLFF.

CDR3 DNA, as far as it was read: TGTGCCAGCAGCTCGGGACAGGGGGCAAGAGATACG. The encoded protein is CASSSGQGARDT. The whole CDR3 sequence reads CASSSGQGARDTQYF. This chain uses TRBV7-3 with TRBJ2-3; 12 bases fit TRBD1. The read halts 3 residues ahead of the CDR3 end, with the missing end drawn from the germline J gene. The CDR3 totals 15 residues. With V trimmed by 4 bases and J by 5 bases, 4 bases remained unmatched. Germline values: CDR1 SGHTA, CDR2 FQGTGA.

Details on this clone: The missing CDR3 end, 3 residues past where the read stops, is filled in from the germline J gene. The J gene is TRBJ2-5, the V gene TRBV20-1, with 7 nucleotides matching TRBD2. With 5 bases clipped from V and 3 bases from J, the junction kept 3 bases outside the gene matches. In germline, CDR1 is DFQATT, CDR2 SNEGSKA (reference sequence). The CDR3 runs to 12 residues. CDR3 loop: CSAGRGEETQYF. CDR3 DNA (partial): TGCAGTGCTGGACGGGGGGAAGAGACC.

Note on this clone: With the read ending 3 residues before the CDR3 end, the germline J gene is used to fill in that end. This chain links TRBV7-9 with TRBJ2-1; D remains ambiguous. With 5 bases removed from V and 4 bases from J, the gap between germline ends came to 15 bases. The CDR3 extends over 15 amino acids. The germline gives CDR1 SEHNR, CDR2 FQNEAQ (reference sequence). The CDR3 DNA, read in part, is TGTGCCAGCAGCCCGGCAAACCAGGCGTACAATGAG. Protein sequence: CASSPANQAYNE. The complete CDR3 sequence is CASSPANQAYNEQFF.

Of note for this clone: The read ends 3 residues before the CDR3 terminus; that terminus is restored from the germline J gene. V and J are TRBV7-2 and TRBJ2-1, with D possibly TRBD2 on 6 matching bases. Germline lookup yields CDR1 SGHTA and CDR2 FQGNSA. V lost 0 bases, J lost 3 bases, and 9 bases lay in between. CDR3 length equals 15 residues. The CDR3 DNA, read in part, is TGTGCCAGCAGCTTAGCGGGGGGTCTCTACAATGAG. It codes for CASSLAGGLYNE. The CDR3 in full is CASSLAGGLYNEQFF.

In regard to this clone: The CDR3 is cut off 3 residues early in the read; its end comes from the germline J gene. The chain employs TRBV6-1 and TRBJ1-2; maybe TRBD1 (6 bases). V shed 4 bases and J shed 4 bases, with 16 bases lying between them. Germline CDR1 and CDR2: MNHNS and SASEGT. CDR3 length: 15 amino acids. CDR3 bases read: TGTGCCAGCAGTGGATACAACAGGGAGGGCTATGGC. It specifies CASSGYNREGYG. From start to end, the CDR3 is CASSGYNREGYGYTF.

The CDR3 reads CASSVVPVPYNEQFF. CDR3 DNA, as far as it was read: TGTGCCAGCAGCGTAGTTCCGGTACCCTACAATGAG. The rearrangement uses TRBV9 and TRBJ2-1; D remains unclear. The read stops 3 residues short of the end of the CDR3; the missing end is completed from the germline J gene. In germline, CDR1 is SGDLS, CDR2 YYNGEE. V was pared by 0 bases and J by 2 bases, with 9 bases between. This CDR3 region has 15 residues.

About this clone itself: Germline and junction disagree at one end, which may indicate a read error. The read terminates 3 residues before the CDR3 end, so the remaining end is supplied by the germline J gene. V is TRBV4-2 and J is TRBJ2-7; 8 nucleotides align to TRBD1. Germline CDR1 reads LGHNA; CDR2 reads YNFKEQ. The CDR3 totals 14 residues. CDR3 region: CASADRAAPYEQYF. The sequenced part of the CDR3 DNA is TGCGCCAGCGCGGACAGGGCGGCCCCCTACGAG.

CDR3 DNA, as far as it was read: TGTGCCAGCTCGCCGGGGGGGCCGGAGACC. It translates to CASSPGGPET. The complete CDR3 protein is CASSPGGPETQYF. This sequence joins TRBV7-3 and TRBJ2-5; 8 bases match TRBD2. The read stops 3 residues short of the end of the CDR3; the missing end is completed from the germline J gene. Unmatched junction bases numbered 7, after V lost 8 bases and J lost 5 bases. Germline CDR1 reads SGHTA; CDR2 reads FQGTGA. The CDR3 spans 13 residues.

Worth noting for this clone: The read ends 3 residues before the CDR3 terminus; that terminus is restored from the germline J gene. The J gene is TRBJ1-6, the V gene TRBV6-2 or TRBV6-3, with 7 bases aligning to TRBD1. Per the germline V gene, CDR1 is MNHEY and CDR2 is SVGEGT. The CDR3 runs 15 residues. The ends lost 2 bases at V and 8 bases at J; junction bases unmatched: 6. The covered CDR3 bases are TGTGCCAGCAGTTACGGGGACAGTGACTATTCACCC. Protein product: CASSYGDSDYSP. From start to end, the CDR3 is CASSYGDSDYSPLHF.

This clone is called medium-sized based on its frequency. The DNA ends 3 residues before the CDR3 does, and the rest of the CDR3 is filled in from the germline J gene. This chain joins TRBV20-1 and TRBJ2-3; D uncertain. V was shortened by 0 bases and J by 2 bases, with 9 bases between the two germline ends. Per the germline V gene, CDR1 is DFQATT and CDR2 is SNEGSKA (reference sequence). This CDR3 spans 14 amino acids. The CDR3 DNA, read in part, is TGCAGTGCTAGAGATCAGCGTGTCACAGATACG. It specifies CSARDQRVTDT. From start to end, the CDR3 is CSARDQRVTDTQYF.

Comments on this clone: The read terminates 3 residues before the CDR3 end, so the remaining end is supplied by the germline J gene. The gene calls are TRBV5-6 and TRBJ1-1, with D hard to call. V shed 2 bases and J shed 3 bases, with 11 bases lying between them. CDR1 is SGHDT, CDR2 YYEEEE, per germline. This CDR3 region has 14 residues. CDR3 DNA (partial): TGTGCCAGCAGCTTCGGGGTGGTGGACACTGAA. Its translation is CASSFGVVDTE. The full CDR3 reads CASSFGVVDTEAFF.

Regarding this clone: The read terminates 3 residues ahead of where the CDR3 ends, so the germline J gene completes it. The V and J genes are TRBV18 and TRBJ1-4, with D maybe TRBD1 (6 bases). Germline V gene sequence: CDR1 KGHSH, CDR2 LQKENI. V lost 5 bases, J lost 5 bases, and 15 bases lay in between. The CDR3 has 15 amino acids. CDR3 region: CASSASQGRNEKLFF. CDR3 bases read: TGTGCCAGCTCAGCTTCACAGGGACGGAATGAAAAA.

About this clone: Its ends do not fully match the called genes, so a read error is possible. Read coverage stops 3 residues before the CDR3 terminus; the germline J gene supplies the remainder. The chain carries TRBV4-2 and TRBJ2-5; TRBD2 agrees at 9 bases. This CDR3 is 17 amino acids long. CDR1 is LGHNA, CDR2 YNFKEQ, per germline. CDR3 protein: CASSQGGGGGAPETQYF. The CDR3 bases that were read are TGCGCCAGCAGCCAAGGTGGGGGCGGGGGGGCCCCAGAGACC.

With regard to this clone: The CDR3 end is not reached by the read, which stops 3 residues before it; the germline J gene fills it in. The chain joins TRBV19 to TRBJ2-2, with a weak D call TRBD1 (5 bases). V shed 4 bases and J shed 0 bases, with 9 bases lying between them. The CDR3 totals 15 residues. From germline, CDR1 is LNHDA and CDR2 SQIVND (reference sequence). The CDR3 loop reads CASSSGAANTGELFF. The part of the CDR3 DNA that was read is TGTGCCAGTAGTAGTGGGGCAGCGAACACCGGGGAG. The whole variable domain, filled in from reference TRBV19 and TRBJ2-2, reads DGGITQSPKYLFRKEGQNVTLSCEQNLNHDAMYWYRQDPGQGLRLIYYSQIVNDFQKGDIAEGYSVSREKKESFPLTVTSAQKNPTAFYLCASSSGAANTGELFFGEGSRLTVL.

On this clone: The sequence runs out 3 residues before the end of the CDR3; the remainder is reconstructed from the germline J gene. V gene TRBV7-7 combines with J gene TRBJ1-2, with 7 positions matching TRBD1. Germline CDR1 and CDR2: SSHAT and FNYEAQ (reference sequence). CDR3 length: 13 residues. CDR3 region: CASSTDRFHDYTF. The covered CDR3 bases are TGTGCCAGCAGCACGGACAGGTTCCATGAC.

Incomplete CDR3 DNA: TGTGCCAGCAGTTACGATCTAGCGGGGACAGATACG. Protein sequence: CASSYDLAGTDT. The whole CDR3 is CASSYDLAGTDTQYF. This chain uses TRBV6-2 or TRBV6-3 with TRBJ2-3; 9 nucleotides line up with TRBD2. The sequence runs out 3 residues before the end of the CDR3; the remainder is reconstructed from the germline J gene. CDR1 is MNHEY and CDR2 is SVGEGT in the germline V gene. The CDR3 loop spans 15 amino acids. J was trimmed by 3 bases and V by 2 bases; bases with no gene match: 3.

A remark on this clone: The CDR3 is cut off 3 residues early in the read; its end comes from the germline J gene. V gene TRBV6-2 or TRBV6-3 combines with J gene TRBJ2-1, with 12 nucleotides matching TRBD2. The CDR3 totals 16 residues. Germline trimming cut 10 bases from V and 4 bases from J; bases unmatched to any gene: 11. Germline V gene data show CDR1 as MNHEY and CDR2 as SVGEGT. The sequenced CDR3 bases are TGTGCCACGATTCCCCACGGACTAGCGGGGTACAATGAG. Protein: CATIPHGLAGYNE. The whole CDR3 sequence reads CATIPHGLAGYNEQFF.

To note about this clone: The sequenced fragment ends 3 residues before the CDR3 boundary, so the rest is inferred from the germline J gene. The rearrangement joins TRBV30 to TRBJ2-7, with TRBD1 as a possible D gene (6 bases). The V gene lost 3 bases and the J gene lost 3 bases, with 12 bases spanning the gap. Germline values: CDR1 GTSNPN, CDR2 SVGIG (reference sequence). This CDR3 has 13 residues. The DNA read from the CDR3 is TGTGCCTGGAGCACAGGGTCTTACTACGAG. This sequence encodes CAWSTGSYYE. The complete CDR3 protein is CAWSTGSYYEQYF.

About this clone itself: The read gets to within 3 residues of the CDR3 end, and the germline J gene fills in the rest. The V call is TRBV2, the J call TRBJ2-7, with 7 bases matching TRBD2. The V gene's germline CDR1 is SNHLY and CDR2 FYNNEI. V dropped 1 base and J dropped 6; count of bases not matched to a gene: 9. This CDR3 is built from 15 residues. CDR3 bases read: TGTGCCAGCAGTGAAGGGGGGGGAAGGTTGGTCGAG. As protein: CASSEGGGRLVE. In full, the CDR3 is CASSEGGGRLVEQYF. Using reference TRBV2 and TRBJ2-7 for the parts outside the CDR3, the full variable domain is EPEVTQTPSHQVTQMGQEVILRCVPISNHLYFYWYRQILGQKVEFLVSFYNNEISEKSEIFDDQFSVERPDGSNFTLKIRSTKLEDSAMYFCASSEGGGRLVEQYFGPGTRLTVT.

Turning to this clone: The read ends 3 residues before the CDR3 terminus; that terminus is restored from the germline J gene. The same CDR3 also results from other DNA sequences found in this sample. The chain employs TRBV5-1 and TRBJ1-3, with 7 positions matching TRBD1. CDR3 length: 14 amino acids. In germline, CDR1 is SGHRS, CDR2 YFSETQ. With V trimmed by 0 bases and J by 6 bases, 3 bases remained unmatched. The chain's CDR3 is CASSLETGLNTIYF. The DNA read from the CDR3 is TGCGCCAGCAGCTTGGAGACAGGGCTAAACACC.

Comment on this clone: The read ends 3 residues shy of where the CDR3 ends; the end is completed using the germline J gene. The chain couples TRBV18 to TRBJ2-7; 9 bases fit TRBD2. From germline, CDR1 is KGHSH and CDR2 LQKENI. V lost 0 bases, J lost 5 bases, and 5 bases stayed unmatched. This CDR3 is 15 amino acids long. This CDR3 is CASSPPGLAFHEQYF. CDR3 bases read: TGTGCCAGCTCACCACCGGGACTAGCTTTCCACGAG. Looking up the rest from reference TRBV18 and TRBJ2-7 gives the full variable domain: NAGVMQNPRHLVRRRGQEARLRCSPMKGHSHVYWYRQLPEEGLKFMVYLQKENIIDESGMPKERFSAEFPKEGPSILRIQQVVRGDSAAYFCASSPPGLAFHEQYFGPGTRLTVT.

The covered CDR3 bases are TGTGCCTGGAGAGGACAGAGAAACACTGAA. This translates into CAWRGQRNTE. The whole CDR3 region reads CAWRGQRNTEAFF. The rearrangement links TRBV30 to TRBJ1-1; a possible D gene is TRBD1 (6 bases). The read ends 3 residues shy of where the CDR3 ends; the end is completed using the germline J gene. The CDR3 has 13 amino acids. The germline CDR1 and CDR2 sequences are GTSNPN and SVGIG (reference sequence). V was trimmed by 3 bases and J by 2 bases, leaving 10 bases between them. The full variable domain, rest sourced from reference TRBV30 and TRBJ1-1, is SQTIHQWPATLVQPVGSPLSLECTVEGTSNPNLYWYRQAAGRGLQLLFYSVGIGQISSEVPQNLSASRPQDRQFILSSKKLLLSDSGFYLCAWRGQRNTEAFFGQGTRLTVV.

Concerning this clone: The read halts 3 residues ahead of the CDR3 end, with the missing end drawn from the germline J gene. V and J are TRBV20-1 and TRBJ2-3, with 9 bases fitting TRBD2. Germline CDR1 DFQATT, CDR2 SNEGSKA (reference sequence). V lost 2 bases, J lost 2 bases, and 5 bases stayed unmatched. The CDR3 runs to 15 residues. Incomplete CDR3 DNA: TGCAGTGCTAGAAATAGCGGGGGACCCACAGATACG. Residues: CSARNSGGPTDT. The entire CDR3 protein is CSARNSGGPTDTQYF.

A word on this clone: The CDR3 end lies 3 residues beyond the end of the read and is filled in from the germline J gene. The rearrangement joins TRBV2 to TRBJ1-2; D is undetermined. Germline V gene sequence: CDR1 SNHLY, CDR2 FYNNEI. The CDR3 has 12 residues. The CDR3 DNA, read in part, is TGTGCCAGCAGTGAAGGGCGGACTGAC. Its protein is CASSEGRTD. The entire CDR3 protein reads CASSEGRTDYTF.

Partial CDR3 DNA: TGCAGTGCTAGCAGACTAGCGGGGGGCACTTCCTACGAG. Its protein product is CSASRLAGGTSYE. The entire CDR3 reads CSASRLAGGTSYEQYF. The chain employs TRBV20-1 and TRBJ2-7, with TRBD2 identical over 13 bases. The observed sequence ends 3 residues before the CDR3 terminus, with the missing tail filled in from the germline J gene. Germline V gives CDR1 DFQATT, CDR2 SNEGSKA (reference sequence). V lost 3 bases and J lost 1; bases outside the gene matches: 6. The CDR3 length is 16 residues.

As for this clone: The read finishes 3 residues shy of the CDR3 end, and the germline J gene is used to complete it. The rearrangement uses TRBV11-2 and TRBJ2-3; no clear D. The CDR3 extends over 14 amino acids. Trimming stripped 2 bases from V and 2 bases from J, with 8 bases between. The V gene's germline CDR1 is SGHAT and CDR2 FQNNGV. The sequenced CDR3 bases are TGTGCCAGCAGCTTAAAGCCGTTCACAGATACG. Its protein is CASSLKPFTDT. The entire CDR3 protein is CASSLKPFTDTQYF.

Concerning this clone itself: The read ends 3 residues shy of where the CDR3 ends; the end is completed using the germline J gene. The chain couples TRBV5-5 to TRBJ1-4; D is ambiguous. Germline V lookup: CDR1 SGHKS, CDR2 YYEKEE (reference sequence). This CDR3 has 15 amino acids. CDR3 bases read: TGTGCCAGCAGCAATTCAAGCTCCTATAATTCACCA. Translating gives CASSNSSSYNSP. The full CDR3 sequence reads CASSNSSSYNSPLFF.

Comments on this clone: The read gets to within 3 residues of the CDR3 end, and the germline J gene fills in the rest. The chain joins TRBV20-1 to TRBJ2-5, with a tentative D call TRBD2 (7 bases). Trimming cost V 0 bases and J 1 base, with 12 bases left between them. Germline V lookup: CDR1 DFQATT, CDR2 SNEGSKA (reference sequence). CDR3 size: 15 residues. The CDR3 sequence is CSARDRGAGQETQYF. The CDR3 DNA, read in part, is TGCAGTGCTAGAGATCGGGGGGCCGGCCAAGAGACC.